What follows is one T cell receptor beta chain and its context. The antigen is not known. These data are taken from a study of T-cell memory formation after mild COVID-19. Turning to the study itself: Largely, TCR clusters stayed within a single donor. Study-level results: A second wave expanding day 15 to 37 was CD4+-biased; contracting clones were balanced. CD4+ contracting clones were mainly CM and EM; CD8+ ones, EMRA.

Constant-segment primers served in 5'RACE that generated TCR alpha and TCR beta cDNA libraries bearing sample barcodes and UMIs. TCRdb passed the 5' RACE reads through MiXCR, listing each CDR3 protein once. This sample yields 110,000 to 150,000 distinct CDR3 sequences, of which around 27% are seen a single time; approximately 25% belongs to the top ten. Germline CDR1 is MNHEY and CDR2 is SVGAGI. Trimming stripped 2 bases from V and 3 bases from J, with 16 bases between. The CDR3 spans 17 residues. The sequencing sample was made of PBMCs or a T cell subset sorted from them (not recorded which). This clonotype was sampled from an adult woman who had mild COVID-19 (a few samples of this study predate the infection). Cell type and time point are not known. V and J are TRBV6-5 and TRBJ2-2; D is perhaps TRBD2 (6 bases). Here the CDR3 reads CASSYIGAGKDTGELFF. Here the CDR3 DNA reads TGTGCCAGCAGTTACATCGGGGCGGGAAAAGACACCGGGGAGCTGTTTTTT.